This T cell receptor (beta chain) was observed in a study of cytomegalovirus exposure and HLA in healthy donors (dated by TCRdb to about 2017). Regarding the complete study: An earlier analysis of under 600 of the donors reported roughly 300 Gb of sequence data and 117 million unique TCR beta sequences from 150 million to 200 million T cells. An early release covering about 600 HLA-typed donors comprised approximately 290 gigabases of sequencing data and roughly 86 million unique TCR sequences. The study combined high-throughput TCR immunosequencing, statistical association of individual TCRs with disease status, and machine learning to predict cytomegalovirus infection status. Along with the roughly 670-subject first cohort, a separate validation cohort of over 90 different subjects was used. A later analysis re-examined previously published TCR beta repertoires from roughly 650 donors and added high-resolution HLA genotyping to investigate patterns of TCR occurrence. All discovery cohort repertoires had been generated using a single sequencing platform. Because of strong linkage in the cohort, roughly five DR-DQ haplotypes were treated as single units for association and clustering. The study aimed to test whether cataloging public T cell receptors could reveal signatures of past pathogen exposure. In a later genetic analysis, genome-wide SNP genotypes for about 55% of the 666 donors were used, and that subset was treated as a discovery cohort. On average, roughly 200,000 unique TCR beta nucleotide sequences were sequenced per donor among about 400 genotyped donors of the cohort, with approximately 18% of those sequences being non-productive. The T cell repertoires of 670 or so subjects were profiled by immunosequencing and related to cytomegalovirus serostatus. The number of donors typed differed by locus, with 629-630 for A, B, C, DRB1 and DQB1, around 500 for DQA1, nearly 610 for DPA1, and 400 to 490 for DPB1. The genetic ancestry cluster associated with self-reported Caucasian donors included around 76% of the 300 to 400 genotyped donors. Alongside the repertoire data, information on donor age, sex, ethnicity and CMV serostatus was compiled. An earlier analysis of approximately 580 of the donors used high-throughput TCR beta sequencing to judge whether each TCR beta V gene segment behaved as functional or pseudogenic. In the later analysis, no new phenotypic data were used to find candidate immune exposures; instead, reliance was placed on TCR beta sequences and their occurrence across donors. Both class I and class II loci were covered by HLA typing, at four-digit resolution. General study outcomes and caveats: Across donors, most TCR sequences were observed very rarely, whereas some public TCRs were present in many individuals. Specific HLA alleles were associated with 15,000 to 20,000 TCR beta sequences at a false discovery rate of 0.05 in a later analysis. Correlated functional status among segregating V segments might reflect linkage disequilibrium, but an unknown experimental factor could not be ruled out. A later analysis found that most CMV-associated TCR beta chains appeared HLA-restricted, with HLA associations seemingly driven largely by CMV exposure. Some IMGT-functional V segments, including TRBV6-2 and TRBV6-3, could not be told apart with the 87-base-pair reads, so those segments were excluded. For the cohort, immune exposure information was limited to CMV serostatus. Compared with equally common non-associated chains, HLA-associated TCR beta chains in a later analysis were more clonally expanded and had lower generation probabilities. According to a later genetic analysis, donors in an Asian-associated ancestry cluster had fewer N-insertions in productive TCRs than the roughly 700-donor mean. Because HLA typing was unavailable for some donors at each locus, only the typed subset was used in association tests. In a later analysis, the rate of TCR association differed among HLA loci, with DRB1 alleles having the most associated TCRs and HLA-C alleles having the fewest. An association between a missense DCLRE1C variant and V-gene and J-gene trimming of TCR beta chains was found in a later genetic analysis and replicated in an independent cohort. Presence/absence analyses assumed roughly uniform sequencing depth across donors, an assumption that may not hold. This cohort had only TCR beta chains sequenced, and the lack of alpha or paired-chain data limited which features could be detected. A group of highly shared sequence variants was considered likely to be a technical artifact of the sequencing pipeline. Fewer than 20 rarely observed V segments, including chromosome 9 orphons, were excluded from the earlier analysis of just under 600 of the donors because counts were too low. The classifier was reported to diagnose cytomegalovirus status with high specificity and sensitivity in both the original cohort and the validation cohort. In the study, around 160 TCR beta chains were listed as associated with cytomegalovirus. Broadly in line with IMGT annotations, most TCR beta V segments showed up in productive rearrangements about 87% or about 30% of the time in an earlier analysis of about 500 of the donors. Strong co-occurrence of HLA alleles, especially DR and DQ, made assigning TCR associations to individual alleles difficult. A later analysis reported that several top co-occurrence clusters appeared linked to parvovirus B19, influenza, CMV and Epstein-Barr virus. A few of the identified cytomegalovirus-associated TCR beta chains were confirmed in vitro to be specific for cytomegalovirus antigens. The authors suggested that the approach could potentially be generalized to other disease states and immunological phenotypes. A further reported finding was that TCR beta sequences accurately predicted the HLA-A and HLA-B alleles for most subjects in the first cohort.

The cohort consisted of some 670 healthy bone marrow donors. All cohort members were sampled while nominally healthy, although unrecorded immune exposures were likely present. The donor was CMV seropositive and was included in the group of 289 seropositive cohort members. A peripheral blood sample was collected from each donor, and TCR beta sequencing was performed on peripheral blood mononuclear cells. Genomic DNA extraction from the blood cell samples was performed with the Qiagen DNeasy Blood Extraction Kit. Worth noting for this clone: Its antigen specificity is not known.

The germline V gene (reference sequence) supplies CDR1 SEHNR and CDR2 FQNEAQ. Including the terminal cysteine and phenylalanine, the CDR3 comprises 15 residues. Of the read, only the CDR3 DNA is kept; its 45 bases are in frame from base 1. Trimming at the junction amounts to 6 bases on V and 0 bases on J, and the germline ends lie 9 bases apart. Library preparation was by the immunoSEQ multiplex PCR assay. The multiplex PCR relied on a mix of 60 forward primers for TCR Vbeta segments and 13 reverse primers for TCR Jbeta segments. The CDR3 region of rearranged TCR beta genes was amplified from genomic DNA with a multiplex PCR assay. The Illumina HiSeq System was used to sequence the amplified TCR beta libraries as 87-base-pair reads. Per the authors' processing: In a later analysis, tens of millions of unique TCR beta chains were counted across the roughly 610 repertoires, and about 10 million of these chains were shared by at least two donors. Raw reads were error-corrected and collapsed into unique sequences with a nearest-neighbor algorithm that merged closely related sequences to remove PCR and sequencing errors. V, D and J gene segments were assigned by aligning CDR3 sequences to IMGT reference sequences. For a sequence to be retained, at least a six-nucleotide match to both a V gene segment and a J gene segment was required. A rearrangement counted as productive if the CDR3 had no stop codons and remained in frame with V and J, and every other rearrangement counted as non-productive. Following IMGT convention, CDR3 was defined as the stretch from the second conserved V-encoded cysteine up to the conserved J-encoded phenylalanine. The earlier analysis of about 530 of the donors excluded any sequence lacking an unambiguous match to a single V gene segment. An earlier analysis of 450 to 650 of the donors called V segments functional above 56.7% productive rearrangements and segregating when the between-donor standard deviation exceeded 5%. To diagnose cytomegalovirus status from the catalog of TCR beta chain sequences, a statistical classification framework was built. In a later analysis, V and J genes were assigned by comparing TCR nucleotide sequences against IMGT/GENE-DB human TR gene sequences. A later analysis assigned CDR3 sequences and most-parsimonious VDJ recombination scenarios with the TCRdist pipeline. A later analysis defined each TCR beta chain by its CDR3 amino acid sequence plus V-gene family, and excluded reads lacking a unique V-gene family. As a way to deal with suspected cross-contamination and a sequencing artifact, a later analysis dropped nearly 600 nucleotide sequences that were highly shared and had low generation probability. A later analysis calculated a clonal expansion index for each public chain from normalized within-repertoire ranks of inferred template counts. In a later analysis, generation probabilities were computed with a VDJ recombination model fitted to out-of-frame rearrangements, and the resulting probabilities were checked against IGoR. In a later analysis, hypergeometric tests were used to score TCR-TCR, TCR-HLA and TCR-CMV co-occurrence, with a repertoire-size bias correction applied to TCR pairs. False discovery rates were estimated in a later analysis by permuting HLA or CMV assignments 20 times. In a later analysis, co-occurring TCRs were grouped using DBSCAN, with TCRdist sequence similarity added in when clustering inside HLA-allele-positive subsets. Repertoires with fewer than 30,000 or more than 120,000 public chains were left out of co-occurrence clustering, as were about 5 repertoires with anomalous nucleotide sharing. The table was pulled from immuneACCESS by TCRdb, which kept in-frame rearrangements only. Such tables lose some clones; where checked, under half of the loss comes from unresolved V genes, and the rest has no known cause. V, J and clone size derive from that table, while D and trimming were established from the DNA sequence. The table held for this sample gives around 70,000 clones. The top ten clones comprise roughly 2.3% of the sample.

The sequence was collected from a female donor in good health and CMV-seropositive. The chain joins TRBV7-9 to TRBJ2-6; no D gene is confidently identified. Sequencing was done on a sample of PBMCs. The DNA sequence follows: TGTGCCAGCAGTACAGATCGCTCTGGGGCCAACGTCCTGACTTTC. This is translated as CASSTDRSGANVLTF.